The next 32 T cell receptor beta chains were all read from a single sample in a study of patients and donors after allogeneic stem cell transplantation. MiXCR, applied by TCRdb to the RT-PCR reads, yields one record per CDR3 protein. The sample consists of tens of thousands of distinct CDR3 sequences, about 26% of them appearing once. The sequencing sample was made of blood, either unsorted or a sorted T cell fraction (not recorded which). These receptors all stem from a human donor who was either an allogeneic HSCT recipient or a stem cell or donor lymphocyte infusion donor (not recorded which). It is not recorded whose cells these are; they may come from a transplant donor.

The chain joins TRBV12-3 or TRBV12-4 to TRBJ2-7, with D tentatively TRBD2 (5 bases). V lost 1 base, J lost 9 bases, and 13 bases lay in between. The CDR3 totals 13 residues. Written as DNA, the CDR3 is TGTGCCAGCAGTTTAGGCGGGCGTCCTAGGCAGTACTTC. Protein: CASSLGGRPRQYF.

This clonotype was recorded many times. The CDR3 loop is CASSQGYGYTF. The CDR3 DNA follows: TGTGCCAGCAGCCAAGGCTATGGCTACACCTTC. This chain links TRBV3-1 with TRBJ1-2; D not certain. The germline V and J ends were trimmed by 1 base and 4 bases, with 1 base remaining between them. CDR3 size: 11 residues. CDR1 LGHDT and CDR2 YNNKEL come from the germline V gene (reference sequence).

This clonotype was seen a few times. The V and J genes are TRBV29-1 and TRBJ2-7; no clear D. The CDR3 has 13 residues. The V and J ends lost 5 bases and 6 bases respectively, with 17 bases between them. Germline V gives CDR1 SQVTM, CDR2 ANQGSEA. In nucleotides, the CDR3 is TGCAGCGTTCTTGAACTGTTGGGCCTCGAGCAGTACTTC. Protein: CSVLELLGLEQYF.

Only a few counts were recorded for this clonotype. The V call is TRBV12-3 or TRBV12-4, the J call TRBJ1-1; D is perhaps TRBD1 (5 bases). The CDR3 extends over 17 amino acids. Trimming left V 5 bases short and J 1 base short, with 20 bases between. In nucleotides, the CDR3 is TGTGCCAGCAGTCCGGGAAACGGGAGGGGAGGGAACACTGAAGCTTTCTTT. Its protein product is CASSPGNGRGGNTEAFF.

Remarks on this clonotype: The junction shows a germline mismatch at one end, possibly a read error. The rearrangement links TRBV20-1 to TRBJ1-5; no definite D call. This CDR3 spans 12 amino acids. Germline loops: CDR1 DFQATT, CDR2 SNEGSKA (reference sequence). The CDR3 DNA follows: TGCAGTGCTAGCTATAGCATTCAGCCCCAGCATTTT. Its translation is CSASYSIQPQHF.

There are a few counts of this clonotype. V gene TRBV6-6 combines with J gene TRBJ1-5; no definite D call. Deletions cut 0 bases from V and 6 bases from J, with 3 bases between. The CDR3 is made up of 12 amino acids. Per the germline V gene, CDR1 is MNHNY and CDR2 is SVGAGI (reference sequence). CDR3 DNA sequence: TGTGCCAGCAGTTACTCGACTCAGCCCCAGCATTTT. Translated, it gives CASSYSTQPQHF.

This chain connects TRBV12-3 or TRBV12-4 to TRBJ1-2; no definite D call. The CDR3 has 13 amino acids. Trimming removed 1 base from V and 6 bases from J, with 9 bases in between. As DNA, the CDR3 is TGTGCCAGCAGTTTAGGCCAGGTCCATGGCTACACCTTC. Amino acid sequence: CASSLGQVHGYTF.

This clonotype came up a few times. The rearrangement links TRBV20-1 to TRBJ2-3, with D unresolved. This CDR3 has 11 residues. Germline-derived CDR1 and CDR2 are DFQATT and SNEGSKA (reference sequence). Trimming removed 7 bases from V and 6 bases from J, with 11 bases in between. CDR3 protein: CSGYRGDTQYF. The CDR3 DNA sequence: TGCAGTGGTTACCGTGGGGATACGCAGTATTTT.

This clonotype was picked up a small number of times. The rearrangement links TRBV5-1 to TRBJ1-2; D is uncertain. The CDR3 runs 11 residues. CDR1 is SGHRS, CDR2 YFSETQ, per germline. Trimming took off 1 base at V and 7 bases at J, with 5 bases between the two ends. The CDR3 protein is CASSLTGGYTF. As DNA, the CDR3 is TGCGCCAGCAGCTTGACGGGTGGCTACACCTTC. The full variable domain, completed using reference TRBV5-1 and TRBJ1-2, is KAGVTQTPRYLIKTRGQQVTLSCSPISGHRSVSWYQQTPGQGLQFLFEYFSETQRNKGNFPGRFSGRQFSNSRSEMNVSTLELGDSALYLCASSLTGGYTFGSGTRLTVV.

The chain is built from TRBV3-1 and TRBJ2-1; D remains unclear. Trimming pared 4 bases from V and 6 bases from J, leaving 19 bases between. Germline V gives CDR1 LGHDT, CDR2 YNNKEL (reference sequence). CDR3 length: 16 amino acids. The DNA for the CDR3 is TGTGCCAGCAGCCTTCCACCGGGTCCACACCGCAATGAGCAGTTCTTC. Encoded protein: CASSLPPGPHRNEQFF.

In its sample, this clonotype was seen a few times. This chain connects TRBV9 to TRBJ1-2, with D uncertain. Germline CDR1 is SGDLS and CDR2 is YYNGEE. V shed 0 bases and J shed 2 bases, with 11 bases lying between them. The CDR3 loop spans 15 amino acids. The DNA for the CDR3 is TGTGCCAGCAGCGTAGCGGGGAGAGGGAACTATGGCTACACCTTC. As protein: CASSVAGRGNYGYTF.

V and J are TRBV10-3 and TRBJ1-2; a possible D gene is TRBD1 (6 bases). The CDR3 is 13 residues long. V was cut by 2 bases and J by 7 bases, with 11 bases left in between. Per germline, CDR1 ENHRY and CDR2 SYGVKD. The chain's CDR3 is CAISEAQGIGYTF. The CDR3, as DNA: TGTGCCATCAGTGAGGCCCAGGGGATTGGCTACACCTTC.

The chain is built from TRBV19 and TRBJ2-7, with TRBD1 matching 8 bases. CDR1 is LNHDA, CDR2 SQIVND, per germline (reference sequence). Losses at the gene ends were 6 bases for V and 2 bases for J; bases not matched to a gene: 3. The CDR3 consists of 13 residues. This chain's CDR3 is CASRDRAAYEQYF. CDR3 bases: TGTGCCAGTAGGGACAGGGCCGCCTACGAGCAGTACTTC.

The rearrangement uses TRBV20-1 and TRBJ2-1; D possibly uses TRBD1 or TRBD2 (5 bases each). CDR3 length: 14 amino acids. The V gene's germline CDR1 is DFQATT and CDR2 SNEGSKA (reference sequence). Deletions cut 3 bases from V and 4 bases from J, with 13 bases between. The CDR3 nucleotides read TGCAGTGCTAGCCCCCGGGGCCGTTACAATGAGCAGTTCTTC. Its translation: CSASPRGRYNEQFF.

The sample holds a few counts of this clonotype. J is TRBJ1-2 and V is TRBV18; D ambiguous. The V and J ends lost 3 bases and 3 bases respectively, with 8 bases between them. The length of the CDR3 is 13 residues. Germline V lookup: CDR1 KGHSH, CDR2 LQKENI. In DNA form, the CDR3 reads TGTGCCAGCTCACCGGACGTCGACTATGGCTACACCTTC. Its protein is CASSPDVDYGYTF.

The rearrangement uses TRBV20-1 and TRBJ2-7; a weak D match, TRBD1 (5 bases). The V end lost 3 bases, the J end lost 0 bases, and 9 bases lay between the germline ends. The germline V gene encodes CDR1 DFQATT and CDR2 SNEGSKA (reference sequence). This CDR3 comprises 13 residues. The CDR3 sequence: CSASAGPSYEQYF. The CDR3 region has the DNA TGCAGTGCTAGTGCAGGGCCCTCCTACGAGCAGTACTTC.

This clonotype has a handful of counts. The CDR3 region is CASRLAGGPDTQYF. The CDR3 DNA reads TGTGCCAGCAGACTGGCAGGCGGTCCAGATACGCAGTATTTT. This chain connects TRBV6-5 to TRBJ2-3; no clear D gene. V shed 6 bases and J shed 4 bases, with 14 bases lying between them. The length of the CDR3 is 14 residues. Per the germline V gene, CDR1 is MNHEY and CDR2 is SVGAGI.

The sample holds one count of this clonotype. The V gene is TRBV12-3 or TRBV12-4, the J gene TRBJ2-3; D is unresolved. This CDR3 has 16 amino acids. Trimming took 7 bases from V and 4 from J, leaving 21 bases between them. The CDR3 DNA is TGTGCCAGCACCAGTCGTCTCCGGCTAGTTTCAGATACGCAGTATTTT. Translated: CASTSRLRLVSDTQYF.

This clonotype was observed at least ten times. The chain has TRBV5-1 and TRBJ1-1, with D possibly being TRBD1 (6 bases). Trimming took 3 bases from V and 3 from J, leaving 12 bases between them. This CDR3 is built from 14 residues. CDR1 is SGHRS, CDR2 YFSETQ, per germline. The CDR3 spells CASSSGGADTEAFF. CDR3 DNA: TGCGCCAGCAGCTCTGGGGGGGCCGACACTGAAGCTTTCTTT.

Remarks on this clonotype: Possible read error: a much larger clone is one base away. The CDR3 carries no conserved terminal phenylalanine or tryptophan, so it likely arises from a read error. The V call is TRBV30, the J call TRBJ1-5; D perhaps matches TRBD1 (6 bases). CDR1 and CDR2 (germline): GTSNPN, SVGIG (reference sequence). Trimming left V 4 bases short and J 2 bases short, with 9 bases between. The CDR3 consists of 13 residues. The CDR3 sequence: CAWKGGGNQPQHL. CDR3 in DNA: TGTGCCTGGAAGGGGGGGGGCAATCAGCCCCAGCATCTT.

The chain combines TRBV20-1 with TRBJ1-2, with D hard to call. Trimming left V 3 bases short and J 4 bases short, with 9 bases between. There are 12 residues in the CDR3. Germline V gives CDR1 DFQATT, CDR2 SNEGSKA (reference sequence). CDR3 sequence reads: CSASVGIYGYTF. The CDR3 DNA reads TGCAGTGCTAGTGTAGGAATCTATGGCTACACCTTC.

This chain uses TRBV5-1 with TRBJ2-7; 7 bases fit TRBD1. The CDR3 runs to 14 residues. Trimming took 4 bases from V and 7 from J; bases not matched to a gene: 11. The germline V gene has CDR1 SGHRS and CDR2 YFSETQ. CDR3 loop: CASSPADRVREQYF. The CDR3, as DNA: TGCGCCAGCAGCCCAGCAGACAGGGTGAGGGAGCAGTACTTC.

The chain is built from TRBV6-1 and TRBJ2-1; perhaps D is TRBD1 or TRBD2 (5 bases each). From germline, CDR1 is MNHNS and CDR2 SASEGT. CDR3 length: 14 amino acids. Deletions cut 5 bases from V and 7 bases from J, with 15 bases between. CDR3 bases: TGTGCCAGCAGTCTCCGGGACCCCTGGAATGAGCAGTTCTTC. It specifies CASSLRDPWNEQFF.

J is TRBJ1-5 and V is TRBV6-1; unclear D gene. Germline V gives CDR1 MNHNS, CDR2 SASEGT. Between the trimmed V and J ends, which lost 5 bases and 1 base, there was a span of 21 bases. The CDR3 spans 18 residues. CDR3 sequence reads: CASSYRAPNRGSNQPQHF. Written as DNA, the CDR3 is TGTGCCAGCAGTTACCGGGCCCCTAACCGTGGCAGCAATCAGCCCCAGCATTTT.

The rearrangement joins TRBV4-3 to TRBJ2-7, with 11 bases identical to TRBD2. The CDR3 length is 17 residues. V was clipped by 2 bases and J by 3 bases; unmatched bases: 9. Germline CDR1 reads LGHNA; CDR2 reads YSLEER. This CDR3 is CASSQRVTSGSYYEQYF. The CDR3 coding sequence is TGCGCCAGCAGCCAACGAGTAACTAGCGGGAGTTACTACGAGCAGTACTTC.

This chain uses TRBV10-3 with TRBJ2-3; TRBD1 might be the D (6 bases). Germline CDR1 reads ENHRY; CDR2 reads SYGVKD. This CDR3 contains 13 residues. V lost 7 bases and J lost 7, with 15 bases in between. The CDR3 nucleotides are TGTGCCATCACCTCCGACAGGCAGAATACGCAGTATTTT. It codes for CAITSDRQNTQYF.

The genes are TRBV5-1 and TRBJ1-1, with a weak D call TRBD1 (5 bases). This CDR3 spans 13 amino acids. Trimming cost V 0 bases and J 3 bases, with 6 bases left between them. Per germline, CDR1 SGHRS and CDR2 YFSETQ. CDR3 region: CASSLEQDTEAFF. DNA of the CDR3: TGCGCCAGCAGCTTGGAACAGGACACTGAAGCTTTCTTT.

This rearrangement joins TRBV2 to TRBJ2-2; possible D gene TRBD2, 5 bases. The germline V gene has CDR1 SNHLY and CDR2 FYNNEI. The ends were cut back, 4 bases at V and 0 bases at J, with 6 bases in the middle. CDR3 length: 14 amino acids. The CDR3 region has the DNA TGTGCCAGCAGTGTACTAGCGAACACCGGGGAGCTGTTTTTT. It is translated as CASSVLANTGELFF.

At least ten counts were recorded for this clonotype. The gene calls are TRBV12-3 or TRBV12-4 and TRBJ1-6, with D unresolved. Trimming left V 7 bases short and J 6 bases short, with 10 bases between. The CDR3 runs to 13 residues. The CDR3 region is CASTLLGNSPLHF. Here the CDR3 DNA reads TGTGCCAGCACCCTCCTTGGTAATTCACCCCTCCACTTT.

This chain uses TRBV9 with TRBJ2-7, with D unclear. Germline CDR1 SGDLS, CDR2 YYNGEE. The CDR3 length is 15 residues. Trimming took 0 bases from V and 4 from J, leaving 14 bases between them. This CDR3 reads CASSVEANGPYEQYF. CDR3 bases: TGTGCCAGCAGCGTAGAAGCTAACGGCCCATACGAGCAGTACTTC.

The chain combines TRBV7-2 with TRBJ1-1, with D tentatively TRBD1 (6 bases). The V gene lost 4 bases and the J gene lost 10 bases, with 16 bases spanning the gap. CDR3 length equals 13 residues. The germline CDR1 and CDR2 sequences are SGHTA and FQGNSA. The CDR3 sequence is CASSSTGFSGAFF. In nucleotides, the CDR3 is TGTGCCAGCAGCTCTACAGGGTTTTCGGGAGCTTTCTTT.

This clonotype appeared a few times. This chain links TRBV2 with TRBJ1-4; TRBD1 might be the D (5 bases). V lost 4 bases and J 6 bases, leaving 15 bases between the germline ends. CDR3 length: 15 residues. Germline V CDR1 and CDR2: SNHLY, FYNNEI. The CDR3 here is CASSAEGRGYEKLFF. The CDR3 bases are TGTGCCAGCAGTGCGGAGGGGCGAGGTTATGAAAAACTGTTTTTT.